This TCR beta chain is drawn from a study of CD8 T cells in ankylosing spondylitis. Study results and limitations: CD8+ cells made up the disease-linked clones, which were relatively rare in peripheral blood. Made up of eight highly homologous variants, a TCR beta motif appeared characteristic of ankylosing spondylitis blood. Previously reported in reactive arthritis synovial fluid and blood were some of the motif variants. It was reported that disease-linked clones were significantly enriched in matched ankylosing spondylitis synovial fluid.

Germline CDR1 reads SNHLY; CDR2 reads FYNNEI. The CDR3 runs to 14 residues. Trimming removed 4 bases from V and 3 bases from J, with 12 bases in between. Quantitative barcoded 5'-RACE was used to prepare TCR beta libraries. TCRdb used MiXCR to reprocess the 5' RACE reads, holding one entry per CDR3 protein. The sample has around 890,000 distinct CDR3 sequences; roughly 10% are singletons. On this clonotype itself: Its target is not known.

The gene calls are TRBV2 and TRBJ1-2; D might be TRBD1 (5 bases). The specimen was blood, either unsorted or a sorted T cell fraction (not recorded which). The TCR comes from a male donor with ankylosing spondylitis. CDR3 sequence reads: CASSGRGFDYGYTF. CDR3 nucleotides: TGTGCCAGCAGTGGGAGGGGCTTCGACTATGGCTACACCTTC. Looking up the rest from reference TRBV2 and TRBJ1-2 gives the full variable domain: EPEVTQTPSHQVTQMGQEVILRCVPISNHLYFYWYRQILGQKVEFLVSFYNNEISEKSEIFDDQFSVERPDGSNFTLKIRSTKLEDSAMYFCASSGRGFDYGYTFGSGTRLTVV.